Each of the 10 T cell receptor beta chains below was sequenced from the same sample in a study of technical replicates of blood from a handful of donors. Data came from immunoSEQ multiplex PCR; TCRdb stores just in-frame clones and leaves some out. The sample shows 50,000 to 70,000 clones, roughly 88% of them seen only once. Sequenced input: PBMCs. These receptors originate from a human donor in good health. Some clones in this sample may be carry-over from other donors' samples.

V gene TRBV27 combines with J gene TRBJ2-2; 10 bases line up with TRBD1. CDR1 and CDR2 (germline): MNHEY, SMNVEV (reference sequence). V shed 7 bases and J 7 bases; nucleotides not matched to a gene: 9. This CDR3 comprises 15 residues. The CDR3 spells CASNRDRGPVGELFF. The CDR3 coding sequence is TGTGCCAGCAACAGAGACAGGGGGCCGGTCGGGGAGCTGTTTTTT.

The V and J genes are TRBV7-7 and TRBJ2-1; weak D call: TRBD2 (5 bases). CDR1 is SSHAT and CDR2 is FNYEAQ in the germline V gene (reference sequence). Trimming removed 1 base at V and 6 bases at J, with 7 bases between. The CDR3 has 13 residues. In nucleotides, the CDR3 is TGTGCCAGCAGCTTAGAACTAGGCAATGAGCAGTTCTTC. It specifies CASSLELGNEQFF.

The CDR3 sequence: CASSRTGGNSGGQETQYF. The CDR3 DNA sequence: TGTGCCAGCAGCCGAACAGGGGGAAATAGCGGAGGACAAGAGACCCAGTACTTC. The chain combines TRBV4-2 with TRBJ2-5; 8 positions agree with TRBD1. The trim removed 4 bases at V and 2 bases at J, leaving 15 bases unmatched. There are 18 residues in the CDR3. CDR1 and CDR2 (germline): LGHNA, YNFKEQ.

The chain's CDR3 is CSASFGGQQYF. The CDR3, as DNA: TGCAGTGCTAGTTTCGGGGGACAGCAGTACTTC. This chain connects TRBV20-1 to TRBJ2-7; maybe TRBD2 (6 bases). The germline CDR1 and CDR2 sequences are DFQATT and SNEGSKA (reference sequence). Trimming stripped 3 bases from V and 8 bases from J, with 11 bases between. The CDR3 is 11 residues long.

The rearrangement links TRBV6-6 to TRBJ1-5; perhaps TRBD1 as D (5 bases). CDR1 MNHNY and CDR2 SVGAGI come from the germline V gene (reference sequence). The CDR3 has 16 residues. V was trimmed by 7 bases and J by 0 bases, leaving 16 bases between them. In DNA form, the CDR3 reads TGTGCCAGCAACCCGACTAGGGGCAATAGCAATCAGCCCCAGCATTTT. It encodes CASNPTRGNSNQPQHF.

J is TRBJ1-2 and V is TRBV18; TRBD1 aligns across 9 bases. This CDR3 region has 15 residues. With 5 bases clipped from V and 6 bases from J, the junction kept 10 bases outside the gene matches. Germline CDR1 is KGHSH and CDR2 is LQKENI. The DNA for the CDR3 is TGTGCCAGCTCAATAACCGGGACAGGGTCTGATGGCTACACCTTC. Translation gives CASSITGTGSDGYTF.

V is TRBV12-5 and J is TRBJ2-3; 11 bases align to TRBD2. The V segment lost 6 bases and the J segment 4 bases; nucleotides outside the gene matches: 9. The CDR3 contains 16 residues. Germline values: CDR1 LGHNT, CDR2 FRNRAP. As DNA, the CDR3 is TGTGCTAGTGGAGACTCAATTAGCGGGGGGGCAGATACGCAGTATTTT. It translates to CASGDSISGGADTQYF.

The chain employs TRBV29-1 and TRBJ2-7; 8 bases match TRBD2. The CDR3 has 14 residues. Trimming took 4 bases from V and 1 from J; bases not matched to a gene: 6. The germline V gene has CDR1 SQVTM and CDR2 ANQGSEA. The CDR3 DNA reads as TGCAGCGTTGTGGACGGGAGGGAATCCTACGAGCAGTACTTC. Residues: CSVVDGRESYEQYF.

The gene calls are TRBV4-2 and TRBJ2-7, with TRBD2 identical over 12 bases. CDR3 length equals 13 residues. CDR1 and CDR2 (germline): LGHNA, YNFKEQ. The junction had 2 bases not matched to a gene; V was cut back by 1 base and J by 10 bases. CDR3 DNA: TGTGCCAGCAGCCAAGCTAGCGGGAGGGAACAGTACTTC. Protein sequence: CASSQASGREQYF.

This clone was seen a single time. The V call is TRBV6-5, the J call TRBJ2-1; TRBD2 matches at 11 bases. Unmatched junction bases numbered 8, after V lost 6 bases and J lost 7 bases. This CDR3 region has 15 residues. Germline lookup yields CDR1 MNHEY and CDR2 SVGAGI. The CDR3 coding sequence is TGTGCCAGCAGCTTTACTAGCGGGAGAAGGAATGAGCAGTTCTTC. Encoded protein: CASSFTSGRRNEQFF.